This entry concerns a single T cell receptor (beta chain). The identical CDR3 is also encoded by other nucleotide sequences in the sample. This entry is derived from a study of blood T cell repertoires in COVID-19. Overall study: Donors in the United States, Italy and Spain gave samples during acute or convalescent COVID-19.

CDR3 length: 15 amino acids. The germline V gene has CDR1 SGHRS and CDR2 YFSETQ. V shed 0 bases, J shed 4 bases, and the junction held 7 bases outside the gene matches. Living in 20 to 30 US areas, the participants were between about 18 and 100 years of age. Participants' own reports of clinical history determined their cohort assignment. Donors in Cohort 3 counted as recovered after two negative PCRs, clearance, or symptom resolution. Libraries were prepared by immunoSEQ multiplex PCR; TCRdb keeps only in-frame clonotypes and omits some of them. The table lists about 300,000 clones, around 85% of them singletons, with 2% to 3% in the top ten.

The chain couples TRBV5-1 to TRBJ2-7; 7 nucleotides match TRBD2. The specimen was PBMCs or T cells enriched from blood (not recorded which). This sequence was found in a woman aged 45-65 years who had recovered from COVID-19. CDR3 sequence (DNA): TGCGCCAGCAGCTTGGCGGGCGGGAGAGCGTACGAGCAGTACTTC. Protein product: CASSLAGGRAYEQYF.